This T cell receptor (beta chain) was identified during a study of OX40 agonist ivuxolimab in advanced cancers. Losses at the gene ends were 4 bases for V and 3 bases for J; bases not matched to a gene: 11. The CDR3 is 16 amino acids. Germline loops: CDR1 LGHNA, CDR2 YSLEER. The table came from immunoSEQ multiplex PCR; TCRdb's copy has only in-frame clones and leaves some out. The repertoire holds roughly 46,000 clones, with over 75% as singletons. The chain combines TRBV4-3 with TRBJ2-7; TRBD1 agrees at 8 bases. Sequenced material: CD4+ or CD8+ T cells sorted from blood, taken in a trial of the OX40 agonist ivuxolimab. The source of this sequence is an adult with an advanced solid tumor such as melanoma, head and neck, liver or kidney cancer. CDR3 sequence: CASSPVGTGGGYEQYF. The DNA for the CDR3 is TGCGCCAGCAGCCCCGTCGGGACAGGTGGAGGCTACGAGCAGTACTTC.